The 14 T cell receptor beta chains below come from one sample, sequenced in a study of shared clonotypes between healthy human individuals. The assay was immunoSEQ multiplex PCR, and TCRdb's table has in-frame clones only and misses some. The data show more than 2,000,000 clones, approximately 95% seen once. Sequences were obtained from naive CD4+ T cells from PBMCs. The sample's subset: CD45RA+ positively selected. The source of these receptors is a man between 18 and 29 years old in good health. Some clones in this sample may be carry-over from other donors' samples.

This chain joins TRBV29-1 and TRBJ2-5; TRBD2 might be the D (5 bases). There are 11 residues in the CDR3. V was cut by 8 bases and J by 5 bases, with 12 bases left in between. Germline CDR1 reads SQVTM; CDR2 reads ANQGSEA. CDR3 sequence (DNA): TGCAGCCACGGGGTTAGGGAGACCCAGTACTTC. Its translation is CSHGVRETQYF.

The rearrangement joins TRBV6-1 to TRBJ1-5; D gene ambiguous. V lost 7 bases to trimming and J lost 4 bases, with 11 bases between them. The CDR3 loop spans 13 amino acids. Germline loops: CDR1 MNHNS, CDR2 SASEGT. CDR3 residues: CASTDKGNQPQHF. In nucleotides, the CDR3 is TGTGCCAGCACTGACAAGGGAAATCAGCCCCAGCATTTT.

This clone occurred once. This chain joins TRBV2 and TRBJ1-1; a possible D gene is TRBD1 (6 bases). The CDR3 totals 13 residues. Trimming stripped 3 bases from V and 3 bases from J, with 8 bases between. Germline CDR1 reads SNHLY; CDR2 reads FYNNEI. CDR3 sequence reads: CASSDEGDTEAFF. For the CDR3, the DNA is TGTGCCAGCAGTGATGAGGGGGACACTGAAGCTTTCTTT.

This chain joins TRBV6-5 and TRBJ2-2; 14 nucleotides line up with TRBD2. Germline CDR1 and CDR2: MNHEY and SVGAGI. The CDR3 loop spans 16 amino acids. V lost 4 bases, J lost 6 bases, and 4 bases stayed unmatched. The CDR3 DNA reads as TGTGCCAGCAGTTCCCTGACTAGCGGGAGGGCCGGGGAGCTGTTTTTT. The encoded protein is CASSSLTSGRAGELFF.

The gene calls are TRBV19 and TRBJ2-4; tentatively, D is TRBD2 (6 bases). Trimming removed 3 bases from V and 1 base from J, with 13 bases in between. The CDR3 is made up of 16 amino acids. Germline lookup yields CDR1 LNHDA and CDR2 SQIVND (reference sequence). In DNA form, the CDR3 reads TGTGCCAGTAGTATGCGTGGAGGGAGGGCCAAAAACATTCAGTACTTC. Protein sequence: CASSMRGGRAKNIQYF.

V is TRBV6-6 and J is TRBJ1-5; no definite D call. The CDR3 consists of 14 residues. Germline CDR1 MNHNY, CDR2 SVGAGI (reference sequence). V lost 6 bases to trimming and J lost 9 bases, with 18 bases between them. The CDR3: CASSPDLNTAPQHF. The CDR3 region has the DNA TGTGCCAGCAGCCCGGATCTTAATACGGCGCCCCAGCATTTT.

This clone was observed a single time. Other DNA sequences in this sample translate to the same CDR3. J is TRBJ2-2 and V is TRBV28; tentatively, D is TRBD2 (6 bases). This CDR3 is 14 amino acids long. Germline V CDR1 and CDR2: MDHEN, SYDVKM. V was pared by 6 bases and J by 1 base, with 9 bases between. CDR3 sequence (DNA): TGTGCCAGCAGAGAGGGAGGGAACACCGGGGAGCTGTTTTTT. This sequence encodes CASREGGNTGELFF.

In DNA form, the CDR3 reads TGTGCCAGCAGGCGGGGCAATCAGCCCCAGCATTTT. Protein product: CASRRGNQPQHF. V and J are TRBV28 and TRBJ1-5; D unresolved. V was clipped by 6 bases and J by 2 bases, with 5 bases between them. Looked up from germline, CDR1 is MDHEN and CDR2 is SYDVKM. This CDR3 has 12 amino acids.

The chain joins TRBV14 to TRBJ2-1; TRBD2 might be the D (7 bases). Trimming took off 0 bases at V and 9 bases at J, with 27 bases between the two ends. Per the germline V gene, CDR1 is SGHDN and CDR2 is FVKESK. The CDR3 covers 19 residues. The CDR3: CASSQDHRGAAGVFGEQFF. CDR3 DNA: TGTGCCAGCAGCCAAGATCACCGGGGGGCGGCGGGAGTTTTCGGTGAGCAGTTCTTC.

V is TRBV27 and J is TRBJ1-4, with 10 positions matching TRBD1. Unmatched junction bases numbered 5, after V lost 6 bases and J lost 7 bases. CDR1 and CDR2 from the germline V gene are MNHEY and SMNVEV (reference sequence). The CDR3 is 14 residues long. CDR3 loop: CASSQGQGPEKLFF. In DNA, the CDR3 is TGTGCCAGCAGCCAGGGACAGGGGCCTGAAAAACTGTTTTTT. Based on the CDR3 plus reference TRBV27 and TRBJ1-4, the full variable domain is EAQVTQNPRYLITVTGKKLTVTCSQNMNHEYMSWYRQDPGLGLRQIYYSMNVEVTDKGDVPEGYKVSRKEKRNFPLILESPSPNQTSLYFCASSQGQGPEKLFFGSGTQLSVL.

The chain couples TRBV5-1 to TRBJ1-1; tentative D call: TRBD1 (6 bases). This CDR3 is 16 amino acids long. V lost 4 bases to trimming and J lost 1 base, with 17 bases between them. Germline CDR1 reads SGHRS; CDR2 reads YFSETQ. The CDR3 nucleotides are TGCGCCAGCAGCCTGGGGGAACAGGGACAGAACACTGAAGCTTTCTTT. As protein: CASSLGEQGQNTEAFF.

The chain is built from TRBV19 and TRBJ1-3, with D unclear. The CDR3 spans 15 residues. Germline V CDR1 and CDR2: LNHDA, SQIVND (reference sequence). V lost 3 bases and J lost 0, with 9 bases in between. In DNA, the CDR3 is TGTGCCAGTAGTATGCAACAGACCTCTGGAAACACCATATATTTT. Its translation: CASSMQQTSGNTIYF. The full variable domain, its missing parts supplied by reference TRBV19 and TRBJ1-3, is DGGITQSPKYLFRKEGQNVTLSCEQNLNHDAMYWYRQDPGQGLRLIYYSQIVNDFQKGDIAEGYSVSREKKESFPLTVTSAQKNPTAFYLCASSMQQTSGNTIYFGEGSWLTVV.

This sequence joins TRBV5-1 and TRBJ2-5; D perhaps matches TRBD1 (5 bases). Trimming took 0 bases from V and 5 from J, leaving 14 bases between them. The CDR3 extends over 15 amino acids. Germline loops: CDR1 SGHRS, CDR2 YFSETQ. CDR3 coding DNA: TGCGCCAGCAGCTTGGTTGGGCAGTCAGGGGAGACCCAGTACTTC. Translated, it gives CASSLVGQSGETQYF.

The genes are TRBV30 and TRBJ2-2; a possible D gene is TRBD2 (6 bases). Germline CDR1 is GTSNPN and CDR2 is SVGIG (reference sequence). The length of the CDR3 is 15 residues. Trimming shortened V by 1 base and J by 4 bases, and 13 bases separated the two germline ends. CDR3 region: CAWSAGLAGTGELFF. The CDR3 nucleotides are TGTGCCTGGAGTGCGGGACTGGCGGGCACCGGGGAGCTGTTTTTT. Variable domain in full (rest from reference TRBV30 and TRBJ2-2): SQTIHQWPATLVQPVGSPLSLECTVEGTSNPNLYWYRQAAGRGLQLLFYSVGIGQISSEVPQNLSASRPQDRQFILSSKKLLLSDSGFYLCAWSAGLAGTGELFFGEGSRLTVL.